A single sample is the source of the 22 T cell receptor beta chains below, sequenced in a study of blood T cells in healthy people across ages. The authors ran a second PCR of about 7 to 11 cycles using a sample-barcoded 5' primer and a J-beta primer mix. TCRdb analysed the 5' RACE reads with MiXCR anew, one entry per CDR3 protein. The repertoire holds hundreds of thousands of distinct CDR3 sequences, with more than 55% as singletons. Sequencing was done on a sample of blood. The receptors were gathered from a man aged 35-49 years in good health.

The rearrangement uses TRBV29-1 and TRBJ1-3; possibly TRBD1 for D (6 bases). The CDR3 has 13 residues. Germline values: CDR1 SQVTM, CDR2 ANQGSEA. Trimming shortened V by 5 bases and J by 0 bases, and 8 bases separated the two germline ends. The DNA for the CDR3 is TGCAGCGTTAGGGGGGGCTCTGGAAACACCATATATTTT. Amino acids: CSVRGGSGNTIYF.

The chain carries TRBV21-1 and TRBJ2-7; TRBD1 was called by the table and not checked on the DNA. TRBV21-1 is deemed a pseudogene. The CDR3 is made up of 17 amino acids. CDR3 region: CASSKAKGQNGVYEQYF. DNA of the CDR3: TGTGCCAGCAGCAAAGCGAAGGGACAGAACGGAGTGTACGAGCAGTACTTC.

The chain links TRBV4-3 to TRBJ1-3; 7 bases map to TRBD1. This CDR3 contains 15 residues. The V and J ends lost 3 bases and 0 bases, in that order; junction bases with no gene match: 2. The V gene's germline CDR1 is LGHNA and CDR2 YSLEER. The CDR3 sequence is CASSQYRGSGNTIYF. CDR3 nucleotide sequence: TGCGCCAGCAGCCAGTACAGGGGCTCTGGAAACACCATATATTTT.

This clonotype has more than one count but fewer than ten. This CDR3 reads CASSVESSEQYF. For the CDR3, the DNA is TGTGCCAGCAGCGTAGAGTCGTCCGAGCAGTACTTC. The genes are TRBV9 and TRBJ2-7; no clear D. V was clipped by 0 bases and J by 6 bases, with 7 bases between them. The CDR3 runs to 12 residues. Germline assignment: CDR1 SGDLS and CDR2 YYNGEE. Full variable domain (outside the CDR3, taken from reference TRBV9 and TRBJ2-7): DSGVTQTPKHLITATGQRVTLRCSPRSGDLSVYWYQQSLDQGLQFLIQYYNGEERAKGNILERFSAQQFPDLHSELNLSSLELGDSALYFCASSVESSEQYFGPGTRLTVT.

CDR3 sequence reads: CASSPENAGLYNEQFF. The DNA of the CDR3 is TGCGCCAGCAGCCCAGAAAATGCAGGCCTTTACAATGAGCAGTTCTTC. The rearrangement joins TRBV4-1 to TRBJ2-1; D call uncertain. The CDR3 is 16 residues long. V lost 4 bases to trimming and J lost 4 bases, with 17 bases between them. CDR1 MGHRA and CDR2 YSYEKL come from the germline V gene.

The V call is TRBV12-3 or TRBV12-4, the J call TRBJ2-7, with TRBD2 matching over 10 bases. The trim removed 5 bases at V and 7 bases at J, leaving 11 bases unmatched. CDR3 length: 15 residues. CDR3 nucleotides: TGTGCCAGCAGTCCAGCGGGGGGGCGGTACAATGAGCAGTACTTC. Its protein is CASSPAGGRYNEQYF.

The chain carries TRBV4-3 and TRBJ2-1; 9 positions match TRBD2. Per the germline V gene, CDR1 is LGHNA and CDR2 is YSLEER. The CDR3 loop spans 15 amino acids. V lost 6 bases, J lost 2 bases, and 5 bases stayed unmatched. This CDR3 is CASSRGLAPYNEQFF. For the CDR3, the DNA is TGCGCCAGCAGTCGAGGACTAGCGCCCTACAATGAGCAGTTCTTC.

The chain uses TRBV6-5 and TRBJ1-2, with D maybe TRBD1 (5 bases). CDR3 length equals 15 residues. Trimming left V 6 bases short and J 4 bases short, with 18 bases between. Germline V gives CDR1 MNHEY, CDR2 SVGAGI. CDR3 protein: CASRPSPGLGYGYTF. In DNA form, the CDR3 reads TGTGCCAGCAGACCTTCACCGGGACTGGGCTATGGCTACACCTTC.

J is TRBJ2-3 and V is TRBV6-2 or TRBV6-3, with D possibly being TRBD1 or TRBD2 (5 bases each). The CDR3 consists of 14 residues. CDR1 is MNHEY, CDR2 SVGEGT, per germline. Trimming removed 3 bases at V and 2 bases at J, with 9 bases between. The CDR3 nucleotides are TGTGCCAGCAGTTATGGGGGAATCACAGATACGCAGTATTTT. This translates into CASSYGGITDTQYF.

The chain recombines TRBV5-1 with TRBJ2-3, with D unresolved. The germline gives CDR1 SGHRS, CDR2 YFSETQ. The CDR3 consists of 11 residues. The V end was cut by 0 bases, the J end by 8 bases, with 4 bases between. The CDR3 sequence is CASSLESTQYF. DNA of the CDR3: TGCGCCAGCAGCTTGGAGAGTACGCAGTATTTT.

The V gene is TRBV6-5, the J gene TRBJ1-1; D gene unclear. Germline V lookup: CDR1 MNHEY, CDR2 SVGAGI. The CDR3 runs to 15 residues. Trimming cost V 2 bases and J 4 bases, with 14 bases left between them. This chain's CDR3 is CASSYGIGEGTEAFF. The CDR3 coding sequence is TGTGCCAGCAGTTACGGGATTGGGGAGGGCACTGAAGCTTTCTTT.

The chain combines TRBV20-1 with TRBJ1-1; TRBD1 matches 7 bases. The trim removed 5 bases at V and 0 bases at J, leaving 12 bases unmatched. This CDR3 contains 16 residues. Germline CDR1 DFQATT, CDR2 SNEGSKA (reference sequence). The chain's CDR3 is CSAARQGSHLNTEAFF. Here the CDR3 DNA reads TGCAGTGCTGCCCGACAGGGAAGCCACCTGAACACTGAAGCTTTCTTT.

This clonotype was counted a single time. The rearrangement links TRBV10-3 to TRBJ1-5; D remains ambiguous. The germline V and J ends were trimmed by 3 bases and 3 bases, with 15 bases remaining between them. CDR1 ENHRY and CDR2 SYGVKD come from the germline V gene. The CDR3 sequence is 16 residues long. CDR3 amino acids: CAISDAGLGLNQPQHF. CDR3 in DNA: TGTGCCATCAGTGATGCAGGTTTAGGACTCAATCAGCCCCAGCATTTT.

The chain joins TRBV29-1 to TRBJ1-1; 7 nucleotides agree with TRBD1. CDR3 length: 12 residues. The trim removed 7 bases at V and 2 bases at J, leaving 4 bases unmatched. CDR1 is SQVTM, CDR2 ANQGSEA, per germline. The CDR3 region has the DNA TGCAGCGAAGGGGACAGAAACACTGAAGCTTTCTTT. As protein: CSEGDRNTEAFF. Complete variable domain (other parts from reference TRBV29-1 and TRBJ1-1): SAVISQKPSRDICQRGTSLTIQCQVDSQVTMMFWYRQQPGQSLTLIATANQGSEATYESGFVIDKFPISRPNLTFSTLTVSNMSPEDSSIYLCSEGDRNTEAFFGQGTRLTVV.

V is TRBV6-2 or TRBV6-3 and J is TRBJ1-5; D call uncertain. Looked up from germline, CDR1 is MNHEY and CDR2 is SVGEGT. V was pared by 4 bases and J by 6 bases, with 7 bases between. The CDR3 spans 12 residues. The CDR3 DNA reads as TGTGCCAGCAGTTTGATCGGTCAGCCCCAGCATTTT. This codes for CASSLIGQPQHF.

The chain is built from TRBV20-1 and TRBJ1-1, with TRBD1 matching 8 bases. V lost 5 bases, J lost 6 bases, and 5 bases stayed unmatched. In germline, CDR1 is DFQATT, CDR2 SNEGSKA (reference sequence). CDR3 size: 12 residues. CDR3 in DNA: TGCAGTGCTGACAGGGGTTATGCTGAAGCTTTCTTT. Its protein is CSADRGYAEAFF.

This chain joins TRBV24-1 and TRBJ2-1; 10 nucleotides line up with TRBD2. Germline V gene data show CDR1 as KGHDR and CDR2 as SFDVKD. Trimming took 2 bases from V and 9 from J; bases not matched to a gene: 9. The CDR3 consists of 16 residues. Written as DNA, the CDR3 is TGTGCCACCAGTGATTGGGTAAATAGCGGGAGGATTGAGCAGTTCTTC. Protein: CATSDWVNSGRIEQFF.

The V call is TRBV6-2 or TRBV6-3, the J call TRBJ2-5; no reliable D call. The CDR3 is made up of 12 amino acids. Germline loops: CDR1 MNHEY, CDR2 SVGEGT. V gave up 6 bases and J gave up 7 bases, with 12 bases separating them. The DNA of the CDR3 is TGTGCCAGCAGCCCCAGGCCCGGGACCCAGTACTTC. Protein sequence: CASSPRPGTQYF.

V usage is TRBV5-5 and J usage is TRBJ2-3; 14 bases agree with TRBD2. This CDR3 spans 18 amino acids. The ends lost 0 bases at V and 3 bases at J; junction bases unmatched: 6. Germline CDR1 is SGHKS and CDR2 is YYEKEE (reference sequence). The CDR3 here is CASSLGTSGGRLTDTQYF. CDR3 DNA sequence: TGTGCCAGCAGCTTGGGGACTAGCGGGGGGAGATTGACAGATACGCAGTATTTT.

The genes are TRBV29-1 and TRBJ2-2, with D possibly TRBD1 on 6 matching bases. The V end lost 6 bases, the J end lost 4 bases, and 15 bases lay between the germline ends. Germline CDR1 SQVTM, CDR2 ANQGSEA. This CDR3 spans 14 amino acids. In DNA, the CDR3 is TGCAGCGTGCGGCAGGGGTATCCCACCGGGGAGCTGTTTTTT. Translated, it gives CSVRQGYPTGELFF.

This clonotype was found a few times. The gene calls are TRBV3-1 and TRBJ2-1; 7 positions agree with TRBD2. CDR3 size: 15 residues. V gave up 7 bases and J gave up 4 bases; unmatched junction bases: 10. CDR1 is LGHDT and CDR2 is YNNKEL in the germline V gene (reference sequence). The CDR3 bases are TGTGCCAGCACCCGGTCCGGGACTACTTACAATGAGCAGTTCTTC. Its translation: CASTRSGTTYNEQFF.

The CDR3 reads CSARVGGDSNQPQHF. CDR3 DNA sequence: TGCAGTGCTAGAGTAGGAGGGGATAGCAATCAGCCCCAGCATTTT. This rearrangement joins TRBV20-1 to TRBJ1-5; D is possibly TRBD1 (5 bases). This CDR3 region has 15 residues. Per germline, CDR1 DFQATT and CDR2 SNEGSKA (reference sequence). V was clipped by 1 base and J by 0 bases, with 10 bases between them.